This passage covers 9 T cell receptor beta chains from one sample sequenced in a study of blood T cell repertoires in COVID-19. Assay: immunoSEQ multiplex PCR; the TCRdb copy retains only in-frame clones and omits some. The sample carries over 200,000 clones, more than 80% recorded once. Sample: peripheral blood. These receptor sequences come from a woman of 80 years or more with COVID-19, enrolled during active disease.

The chain links TRBV5-1 to TRBJ1-1; TRBD1 is a possible D gene (5 bases). Per the germline V gene, CDR1 is SGHRS and CDR2 is YFSETQ. The CDR3 consists of 15 residues. The V and J ends lost 2 bases and 2 bases respectively, with 13 bases between them. CDR3 sequence (DNA): TGCGCCAGCAGCTTAGGGGAGGCTGATAACACTGAAGCTTTCTTT. As protein: CASSLGEADNTEAFF.

This chain connects TRBV29-1 to TRBJ2-3; D may be TRBD1 (6 bases). V gave up 4 bases and J gave up 8 bases, with 16 bases separating them. The CDR3 is 13 amino acids. CDR1 is SQVTM, CDR2 ANQGSEA, per germline. As DNA, the CDR3 is TGCAGCGTTGGGACAGTTCTTATTGCTACGCAGTATTTT. It is translated as CSVGTVLIATQYF.

The chain links TRBV9 to TRBJ1-4; D possibly corresponds to TRBD1 (5 bases). The CDR3 extends over 14 amino acids. Germline-derived CDR1 and CDR2 are SGDLS and YYNGEE. The V end lost 4 bases, the J end lost 7 bases, and 14 bases lay between the germline ends. CDR3 sequence: CASSQGAETEKLFF. Written as DNA, the CDR3 is TGTGCCAGCAGCCAAGGGGCGGAAACTGAAAAACTGTTTTTT.

The chain combines TRBV11-3 with TRBJ1-1; a weak D match, TRBD1 (5 bases). CDR3 length equals 14 residues. Trimming removed 1 base at V and 3 bases at J, with 9 bases between. Germline V gene data show CDR1 as SGHNT and CDR2 as YENEEA. CDR3 region: CASSLGGDDTEAFF. Written as DNA, the CDR3 is TGTGCCAGCAGCTTAGGGGGGGATGACACTGAAGCTTTCTTT.

J is TRBJ1-2 and V is TRBV4-1; 7 bases match TRBD1. Germline loops: CDR1 MGHRA, CDR2 YSYEKL. The CDR3 is 13 residues long. J gave up 4 bases and V 3 bases, and 2 bases lay outside the gene matches. The chain's CDR3 is CASSQDRSYGYTF. The CDR3 region has the DNA TGCGCCAGCAGCCAGGACAGGAGCTATGGCTACACCTTC.

This clone was seen once. V gene TRBV6-6 combines with J gene TRBJ2-1, with a weak D call TRBD2 (7 bases). The CDR3 extends over 13 amino acids. Trimming removed 2 bases at V and 9 bases at J, with 11 bases between. CDR1 is MNHNY, CDR2 SVGAGI, per germline (reference sequence). CDR3 loop: CASSYGGGPEQFF. CDR3 nucleotides: TGTGCCAGCAGTTACGGCGGGGGCCCTGAGCAGTTCTTC.

This clone was detected only once. V gene TRBV5-1 combines with J gene TRBJ2-1; 7 nucleotides line up with TRBD1. Germline-derived CDR1 and CDR2 are SGHRS and YFSETQ. The V segment lost 7 bases and the J segment 4 bases; nucleotides outside the gene matches: 11. The CDR3 has 15 amino acids. The CDR3 DNA sequence: TGCGCCAGCGATAAGGGGGACAGCCTATACAATGAGCAGTTCTTC. Translating gives CASDKGDSLYNEQFF.

This clone was recorded many times. The rearrangement joins TRBV3-1 (or the pseudogene TRBV3-2) to TRBJ1-1, with D tentatively TRBD1 (5 bases). CDR1 is LGHDT and CDR2 is YNNKEL in the germline V gene (reference sequence). V gave up 4 bases and J gave up 1 base, with 10 bases separating them. This CDR3 spans 14 amino acids. The CDR3 loop reads CASSRGLQNTEAFF. For the CDR3, the DNA is TGTGCCAGCAGCCGGGGACTCCAGAACACTGAAGCTTTCTTT.

Only one count was recorded for this clone. CDR3 bases: TGCGCCAGCAGCCAGGTGACAGGGACCCATAACACCGGGGAGCTGTTTTTT. This gives the protein CASSQVTGTHNTGELFF. The chain employs TRBV4-1 and TRBJ2-2; TRBD1 matches 7 bases. The CDR3 is made up of 17 amino acids. Germline CDR1 MGHRA, CDR2 YSYEKL. The J segment lost 2 bases and the V segment lost 3 bases, leaving 9 bases of the junction unmatched.